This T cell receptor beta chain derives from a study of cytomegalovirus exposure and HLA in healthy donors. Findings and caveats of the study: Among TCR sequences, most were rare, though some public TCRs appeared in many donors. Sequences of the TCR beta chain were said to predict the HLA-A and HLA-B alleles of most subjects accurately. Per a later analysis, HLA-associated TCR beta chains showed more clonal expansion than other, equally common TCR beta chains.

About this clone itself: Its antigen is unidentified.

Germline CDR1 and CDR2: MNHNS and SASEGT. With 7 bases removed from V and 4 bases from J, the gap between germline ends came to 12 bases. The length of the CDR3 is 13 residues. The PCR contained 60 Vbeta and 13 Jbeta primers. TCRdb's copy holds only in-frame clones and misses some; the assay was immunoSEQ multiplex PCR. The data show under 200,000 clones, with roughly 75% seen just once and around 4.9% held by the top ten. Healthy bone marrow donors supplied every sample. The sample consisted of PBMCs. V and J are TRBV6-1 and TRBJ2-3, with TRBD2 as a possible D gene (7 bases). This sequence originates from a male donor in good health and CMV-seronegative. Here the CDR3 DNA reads TGTGCCAGCAAGGGGGGGGACGCAGATACGCAGTATTTT. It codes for CASKGGDADTQYF.